The clone carrying this TCR beta chain was detected a few times. This specimen comes from a study of T cell repertoires in cytomegalovirus infection. Study information: Matching HLA type, along with CMV infection, was indicated by public TCR beta signatures.

TCRdb passed the reads through MiXCR, listing each CDR3 protein once. Of around 630,000 distinct CDR3 sequences listed, approximately 24% were seen once; the top ten hold around 7.6%. This TCR came from a human donor in good health (CMV status not recorded). Some clones in this sample may be carry-over from other donors' samples. The specimen sequenced was CD8+ T cells from PBMCs.

The CDR3 here is CASRGGQPNEKLFF. CDR3 nucleotide sequence: TGTGCCAGCAGAGGGGGACAGCCTAATGAAAAACTGTTTTTT. The chain carries TRBV7-9 and TRBJ1-4, with 7 positions matching TRBD1. The CDR3 spans 14 residues. V lost 6 bases, J lost 3 bases, and 4 bases stayed unmatched. Germline CDR1 SEHNR, CDR2 FQNEAQ (reference sequence).